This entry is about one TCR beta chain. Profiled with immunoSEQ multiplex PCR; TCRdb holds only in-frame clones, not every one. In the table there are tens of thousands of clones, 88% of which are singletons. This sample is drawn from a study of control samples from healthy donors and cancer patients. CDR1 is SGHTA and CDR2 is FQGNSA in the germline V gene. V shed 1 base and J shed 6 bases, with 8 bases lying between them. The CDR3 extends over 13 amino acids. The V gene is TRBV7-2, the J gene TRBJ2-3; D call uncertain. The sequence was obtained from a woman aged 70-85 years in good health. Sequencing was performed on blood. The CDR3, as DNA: TGTGCCAGCAGCTTAGGCAGGCGCGATACGCAGTATTTT. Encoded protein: CASSLGRRDTQYF.